Shown below are 2 T cell receptor beta chains from a single sample sequenced in a study of monozygotic twins with inflammatory bowel disease. TCRdb re-called the 5' RACE reads, yielding one record per CDR3 amino acid sequence without DNA. This sample contains hundreds of thousands of distinct CDR3 sequences. What was sequenced was blood. Receptor source: a human donor with ulcerative colitis or Crohn's disease, or a healthy co-twin of an affected twin (not recorded which).

The rearrangement joins TRBV4-3 to TRBJ1-4; TCRdb's D gene call, TRBD1, goes unchecked for lack of DNA. This CDR3 has 20 amino acids. Germline CDR1 is LGHNA and CDR2 is YSLEER. CDR3: CASSQAETGGLGGYNEKLFF.

The CDR3 protein is CASSPTPQGVTGELFF. The gene calls are TRBV5-1 and TRBJ2-2; the TRBD1 assignment by TCRdb is unverifiable without DNA. Germline values: CDR1 SGHRS, CDR2 YFSETQ. The CDR3 loop spans 16 amino acids. Full variable domain (missing parts from reference TRBV5-1 and TRBJ2-2): KAGVTQTPRYLIKTRGQQVTLSCSPISGHRSVSWYQQTPGQGLQFLFEYFSETQRNKGNFPGRFSGRQFSNSRSEMNVSTLELGDSALYLCASSPTPQGVTGELFFGEGSRLTVL.